One and the same sample provided the 14 T cell receptor beta chains below, sequenced in a study of response to subunit inactivated influenza vaccine. TCRdb re-derived calls from the RT-PCR reads in MiXCR, one entry per CDR3 protein. The table includes approximately 500,000 distinct CDR3 sequences, around 13% detected once. This specimen consisted of PBMCs from blood, obtained 11 to 12 days after vaccination. These receptors came from a man aged 50-59 years who received an inactivated influenza vaccine.

This chain joins TRBV5-1 and TRBJ2-3; D uncertain. Trimming cost V 4 bases and J 1 base, with 13 bases left between them. The CDR3 is 15 residues long. Germline V gene lookup returns CDR1 SGHRS and CDR2 YFSETQ. CDR3 residues: CASSLTVWGTDTQYF. The CDR3 DNA follows: TGCGCCAGCAGCCTCACAGTTTGGGGCACAGATACGCAGTATTTT.

This rearrangement joins TRBV7-6 to TRBJ2-7; TRBD2 matches 8 bases. CDR3 size: 15 residues. Trimming at V came to 0 bases and at J to 5 bases, leaving 6 bases not matched to a gene. Germline CDR1 reads SGHVS; CDR2 reads FNYEAQ. As DNA, the CDR3 is TGTGCCAGCAGCTTAGCCCACGGGGGGGCGAACGAGCAGTACTTC. Translation: CASSLAHGGANEQYF.

There are a few counts of this clonotype. This rearrangement joins TRBV11-2 to TRBJ2-3, with 12 bases that match TRBD1. Trimming at V came to 5 bases and at J to 12 bases, leaving 21 bases not matched to a gene. Per the germline V gene, CDR1 is SGHAT and CDR2 is FQNNGV. The CDR3 spans 18 residues. CDR3 sequence (DNA): TGTGCCAGCAGCGCAGACCTCGGGACAGGGGGCCGGACTAGAATACAGTATTTT. It is translated as CASSADLGTGGRTRIQYF.

This clonotype has more than one count but fewer than ten. V is TRBV4-1 and J is TRBJ1-6; 10 nucleotides align to TRBD1. The CDR3 contains 15 residues. V shed 1 base, J shed 9 bases, and the junction held 3 bases outside the gene matches. Germline V gene sequence: CDR1 MGHRA, CDR2 YSYEKL. The CDR3 sequence is CASSQGQGAGSPLHF. In nucleotides, the CDR3 is TGCGCCAGCAGCCAAGGACAGGGGGCGGGTTCACCCCTCCACTTT.

This clonotype came up a few times. The J gene is TRBJ2-6, the V gene TRBV18; D unresolved. Germline loops: CDR1 KGHSH, CDR2 LQKENI. V was clipped by 3 bases and J by 0 bases, with 21 bases between them. There are 20 residues in the CDR3. CDR3 in amino acids: CASSPFSQTERNSGANVLTF. The CDR3 DNA is TGTGCCAGCTCACCTTTTTCTCAGACTGAGAGAAACTCTGGGGCCAACGTCCTGACTTTC.

This clonotype appeared a few times. CDR3 in amino acids: CASSFKTGGSSEQFF. The CDR3 bases are TGTGCCAGCAGCTTTAAGACGGGAGGATCTAGTGAGCAGTTCTTC. The rearrangement links TRBV5-5 to TRBJ2-1; TRBD2 agrees at 7 bases. The CDR3 has 15 amino acids. Germline loops: CDR1 SGHKS, CDR2 YYEKEE (reference sequence). After removal of 2 bases from V and 9 bases from J, the junction contained 11 bases not matched to a gene.

This chain joins TRBV20-1 and TRBJ2-3; 13 bases map to TRBD2. CDR3 size: 15 residues. J lost 7 bases, V lost 1 base, and 5 bases had no gene match. Germline CDR1 DFQATT, CDR2 SNEGSKA (reference sequence). The CDR3 DNA is TGCAGTGCTAGAGGACTAGCGGGGGGACAGAATACGCAGTATTTT. This translates into CSARGLAGGQNTQYF.

This clonotype occurred many times. The chain uses TRBV5-1 and TRBJ1-5; 7 bases agree with TRBD1. From germline, CDR1 is SGHRS and CDR2 YFSETQ. This CDR3 has 13 amino acids. The V and J ends lost 2 bases and 7 bases, in that order; junction bases with no gene match: 3. In nucleotides, the CDR3 is TGCGCCAGCAGCTTAGACAGGGCCCAGCCCCAGCATTTT. Translated, it gives CASSLDRAQPQHF.

Here the CDR3 reads CASSWNVGDTQYF. The CDR3 DNA reads as TGTGCCAGCAGCTGGAACGTCGGGGATACGCAGTATTTT. The chain carries TRBV7-9 and TRBJ2-3; D is uncertain. Trimming shortened V by 4 bases and J by 6 bases, and 11 bases separated the two germline ends. Per germline, CDR1 SEHNR and CDR2 FQNEAQ (reference sequence). This CDR3 is built from 13 residues.

This chain joins TRBV11-1 and TRBJ2-3; 8 bases are a match to TRBD2. The CDR3 consists of 15 residues. Germline values: CDR1 SGHAT, CDR2 FQDESV (reference sequence). V was clipped by 5 bases and J by 4 bases; unmatched bases: 8. The DNA of the CDR3 is TGTGCCAGCAGCCTAAGGACTAGCAGAGCAGATACGCAGTATTTT. It is translated as CASSLRTSRADTQYF. The full variable domain, its missing parts supplied by reference TRBV11-1 and TRBJ2-3, is EAEVAQSPRYKITEKSQAVAFWCDPISGHATLYWYRQILGQGPELLVQFQDESVVDDSQLPKDRFSAERLKGVDSTLKIQPAELGDSAMYLCASSLRTSRADTQYFGPGTRLTVL.

This clonotype was detected a few times. This rearrangement joins TRBV5-1 to TRBJ2-6, with D maybe TRBD1 (6 bases). Trimming took off 3 bases at V and 0 bases at J, with 16 bases between the two ends. CDR1 and CDR2 (germline): SGHRS, YFSETQ. This CDR3 is 18 amino acids long. CDR3: CASSWKTGTSSGANVLTF. The CDR3 region has the DNA TGCGCCAGCAGCTGGAAGACAGGTACCTCCTCTGGGGCCAACGTCCTGACTTTC.

The J gene is TRBJ2-3, the V gene TRBV20-1, with D possibly being TRBD2 (6 bases). CDR1 is DFQATT and CDR2 is SNEGSKA in the germline V gene (reference sequence). The CDR3 runs 14 residues. The V and J ends lost 3 bases and 1 base respectively, with 11 bases between them. The CDR3 bases are TGCAGTGCTAGCCCGCGGGGTCGCACAGATACGCAGTATTTT. Protein product: CSASPRGRTDTQYF.

The sample holds a few counts of this clonotype. CDR3 DNA: TGCAGCGTTGTAAGAGGAGGGCATGAGCAGTTCTTC. Translation: CSVVRGGHEQFF. V is TRBV29-1 and J is TRBJ2-1, with a possible D match to TRBD2 (6 bases). V dropped 4 bases and J dropped 8 bases, with 12 bases sitting between them. The CDR3 consists of 12 residues. Germline lookup yields CDR1 SQVTM and CDR2 ANQGSEA.

This clonotype turned up a few times. The chain recombines TRBV7-3 with TRBJ1-2, with TRBD1 matching over 10 bases. This CDR3 region has 14 residues. The J segment lost 7 bases and the V segment lost 6 bases, leaving 8 bases of the junction unmatched. CDR1 is SGHTA and CDR2 is FQGTGA in the germline V gene. CDR3 sequence reads: CASRSGTGESGYTF. As DNA, the CDR3 is TGTGCCAGCAGATCCGGGACAGGGGAGTCTGGCTACACCTTC.